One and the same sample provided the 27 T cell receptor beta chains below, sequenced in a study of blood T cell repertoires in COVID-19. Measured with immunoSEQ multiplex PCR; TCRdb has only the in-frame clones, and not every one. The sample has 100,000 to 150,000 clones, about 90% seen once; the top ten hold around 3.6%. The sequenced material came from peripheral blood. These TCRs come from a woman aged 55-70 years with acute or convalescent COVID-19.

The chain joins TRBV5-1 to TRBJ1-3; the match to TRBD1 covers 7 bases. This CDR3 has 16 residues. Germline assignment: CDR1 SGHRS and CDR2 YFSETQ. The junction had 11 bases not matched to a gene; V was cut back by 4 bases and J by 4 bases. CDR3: CASSAGGRGKGNTIYF. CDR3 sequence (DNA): TGCGCCAGCAGCGCCGGGGGCAGGGGGAAAGGAAACACCATATATTTT.

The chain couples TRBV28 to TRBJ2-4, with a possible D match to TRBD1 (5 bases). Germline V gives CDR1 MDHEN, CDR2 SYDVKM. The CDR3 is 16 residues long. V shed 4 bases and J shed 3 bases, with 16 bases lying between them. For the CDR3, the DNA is TGTGCCAGCAGTTCCGGGTCCATAGGGGACAAAAACATTCAGTACTTC. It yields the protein CASSSGSIGDKNIQYF.

Here the CDR3 DNA reads TGTGCCAGCAGTTTAGGGGGACAGCAAATTGGTGGCTACACCTTC. As protein: CASSLGGQQIGGYTF. V and J are TRBV28 and TRBJ1-2, with 7 bases matching TRBD1. Looked up from germline, CDR1 is MDHEN and CDR2 is SYDVKM. The CDR3 extends over 15 amino acids. V dropped 2 bases and J dropped 7; count of bases not matched to a gene: 10.

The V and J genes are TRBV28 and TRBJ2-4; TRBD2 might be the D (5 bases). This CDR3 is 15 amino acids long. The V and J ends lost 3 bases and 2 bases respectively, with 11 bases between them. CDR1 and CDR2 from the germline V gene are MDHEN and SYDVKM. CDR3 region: CASSLGAGTKNIQYF. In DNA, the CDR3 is TGTGCCAGCAGTTTGGGTGCCGGGACCAAAAACATTCAGTACTTC.

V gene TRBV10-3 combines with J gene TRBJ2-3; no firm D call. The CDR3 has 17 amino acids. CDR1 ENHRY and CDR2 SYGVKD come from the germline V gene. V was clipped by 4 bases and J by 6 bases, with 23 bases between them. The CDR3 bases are TGTGCCATCAGTGGTCGATGGCGCCCCACAGAAACGGATACGCAGTATTTT. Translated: CAISGRWRPTETDTQYF.

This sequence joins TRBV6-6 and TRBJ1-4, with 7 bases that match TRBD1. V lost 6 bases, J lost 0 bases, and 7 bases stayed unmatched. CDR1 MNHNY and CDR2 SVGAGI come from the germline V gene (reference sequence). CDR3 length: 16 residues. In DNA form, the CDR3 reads TGTGCCAGCAGAACGGGACAGACTTCAACTAATGAAAAACTGTTTTTT. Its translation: CASRTGQTSTNEKLFF.

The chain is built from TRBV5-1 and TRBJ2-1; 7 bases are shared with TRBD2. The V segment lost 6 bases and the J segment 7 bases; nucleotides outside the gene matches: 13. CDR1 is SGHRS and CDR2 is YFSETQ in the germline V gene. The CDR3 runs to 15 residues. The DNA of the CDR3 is TGCGCCAGCACCCCAAGCGGGGCGGTTGGGAATGAGCAGTTCTTC. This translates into CASTPSGAVGNEQFF.

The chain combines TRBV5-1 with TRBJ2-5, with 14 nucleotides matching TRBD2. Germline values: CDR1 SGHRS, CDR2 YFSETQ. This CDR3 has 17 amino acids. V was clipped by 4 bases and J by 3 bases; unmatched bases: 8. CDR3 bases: TGCGCCAGCAGCATGGGGACTAGCGGGAGTGGAAAAGAGACCCAGTACTTC. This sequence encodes CASSMGTSGSGKETQYF. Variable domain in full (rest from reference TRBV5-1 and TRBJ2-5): KAGVTQTPRYLIKTRGQQVTLSCSPISGHRSVSWYQQTPGQGLQFLFEYFSETQRNKGNFPGRFSGRQFSNSRSEMNVSTLELGDSALYLCASSMGTSGSGKETQYFGPGTRLLVL.

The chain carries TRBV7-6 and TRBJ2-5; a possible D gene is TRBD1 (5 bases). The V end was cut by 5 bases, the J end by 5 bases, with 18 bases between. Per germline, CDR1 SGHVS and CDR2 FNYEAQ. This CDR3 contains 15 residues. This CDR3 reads CASSREYQGLETQYF. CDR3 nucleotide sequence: TGTGCCAGCAGCCGAGAATACCAGGGATTGGAGACCCAGTACTTC.

CDR3 sequence: CASSLEGTSWVWEQFF. CDR3 bases: TGCGCCAGCAGCTTGGAAGGGACTAGCTGGGTTTGGGAGCAGTTCTTC. The chain joins TRBV5-1 to TRBJ2-1, with 9 positions matching TRBD2. V dropped 0 bases and J dropped 10; count of bases not matched to a gene: 11. Germline-derived CDR1 and CDR2 are SGHRS and YFSETQ. CDR3 length: 16 residues.

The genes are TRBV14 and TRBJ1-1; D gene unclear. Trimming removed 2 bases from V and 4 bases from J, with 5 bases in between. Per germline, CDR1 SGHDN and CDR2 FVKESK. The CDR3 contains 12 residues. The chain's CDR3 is CASSQRGTEAFF. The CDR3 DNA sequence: TGTGCCAGCAGCCAACGCGGCACTGAAGCTTTCTTT.

This CDR3 is CASTLGLAPGELFF. The DNA of the CDR3 is TGTGCCAGCACCCTGGGACTAGCCCCCGGGGAGCTGTTTTTT. The chain uses TRBV9 and TRBJ2-2, with 9 bases matching TRBD2. J was trimmed by 6 bases and V by 6 bases; bases with no gene match: 6. Looked up from germline, CDR1 is SGDLS and CDR2 is YYNGEE. CDR3 size: 14 residues.

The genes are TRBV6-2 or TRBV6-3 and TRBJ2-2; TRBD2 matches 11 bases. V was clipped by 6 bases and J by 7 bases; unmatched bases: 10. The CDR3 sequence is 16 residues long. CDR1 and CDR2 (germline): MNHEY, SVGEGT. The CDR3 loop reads CASSPLTSGTGGELFF. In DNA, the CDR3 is TGTGCCAGCAGCCCCCTGACTAGCGGGACGGGCGGGGAGCTGTTTTTT.

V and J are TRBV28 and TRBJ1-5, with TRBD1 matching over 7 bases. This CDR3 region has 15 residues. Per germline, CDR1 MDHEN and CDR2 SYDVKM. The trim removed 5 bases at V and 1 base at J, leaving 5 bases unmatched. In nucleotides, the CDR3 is TGTGCCAGCAGTCCGACAGGGCCGAGCAATCAGCCCCAGCATTTT. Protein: CASSPTGPSNQPQHF.

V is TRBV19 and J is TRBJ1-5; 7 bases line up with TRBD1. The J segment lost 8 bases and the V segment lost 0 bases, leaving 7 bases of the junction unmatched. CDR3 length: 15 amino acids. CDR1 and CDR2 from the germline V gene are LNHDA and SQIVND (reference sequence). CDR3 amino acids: CASSIDWPGGKPQHF. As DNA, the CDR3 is TGTGCCAGTAGTATAGATTGGCCAGGGGGGAAGCCCCAGCATTTT.

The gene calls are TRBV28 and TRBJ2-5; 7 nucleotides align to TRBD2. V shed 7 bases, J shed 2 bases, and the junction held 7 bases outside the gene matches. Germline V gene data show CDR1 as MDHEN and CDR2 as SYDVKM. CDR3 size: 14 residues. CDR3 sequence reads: CASTLGGGQETQYF. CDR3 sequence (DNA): TGTGCCAGCACCCTTGGGGGGGGGCAAGAGACCCAGTACTTC.

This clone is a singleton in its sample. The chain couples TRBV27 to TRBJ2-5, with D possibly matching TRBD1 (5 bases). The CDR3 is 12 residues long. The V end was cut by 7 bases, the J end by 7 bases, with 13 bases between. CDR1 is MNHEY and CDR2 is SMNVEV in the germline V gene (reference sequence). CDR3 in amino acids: CASNDFQGTQYF. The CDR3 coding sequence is TGTGCCAGCAATGATTTTCAGGGGACCCAGTACTTC.

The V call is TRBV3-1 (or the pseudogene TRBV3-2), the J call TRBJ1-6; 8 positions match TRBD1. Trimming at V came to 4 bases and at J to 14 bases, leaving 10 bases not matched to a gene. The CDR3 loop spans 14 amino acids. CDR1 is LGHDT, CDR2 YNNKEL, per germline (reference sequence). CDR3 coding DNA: TGTGCCAGCAGCCGGACAGGGCTCCTTGGGACCCTCCACTTT. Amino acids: CASSRTGLLGTLHF.

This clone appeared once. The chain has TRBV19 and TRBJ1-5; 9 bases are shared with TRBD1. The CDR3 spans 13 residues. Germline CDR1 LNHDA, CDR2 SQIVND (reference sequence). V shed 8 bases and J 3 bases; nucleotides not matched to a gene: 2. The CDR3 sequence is CASGQGHNQPQHF. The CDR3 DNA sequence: TGTGCCAGTGGACAGGGGCACAATCAGCCCCAGCATTTT.

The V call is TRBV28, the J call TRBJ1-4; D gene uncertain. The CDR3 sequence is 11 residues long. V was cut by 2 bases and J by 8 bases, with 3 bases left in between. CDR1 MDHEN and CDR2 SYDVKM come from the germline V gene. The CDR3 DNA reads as TGTGCCAGCAGTTTACGGGAAAAACTGTTTTTT. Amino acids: CASSLREKLFF.

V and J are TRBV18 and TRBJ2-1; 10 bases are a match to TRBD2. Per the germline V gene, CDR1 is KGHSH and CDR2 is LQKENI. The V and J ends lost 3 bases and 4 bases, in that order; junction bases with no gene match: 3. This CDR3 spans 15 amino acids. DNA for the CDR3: TGTGCCAGCTCACCCCAGACTAGCGGGTACAATGAGCAGTTCTTC. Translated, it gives CASSPQTSGYNEQFF.

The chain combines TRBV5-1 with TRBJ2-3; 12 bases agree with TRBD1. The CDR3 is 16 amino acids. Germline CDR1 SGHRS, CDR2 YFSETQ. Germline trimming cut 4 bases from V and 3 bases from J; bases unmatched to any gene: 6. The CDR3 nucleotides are TGCGCCAGCAGCCCGGGACAGGGGGCAGGGACAGATACGCAGTATTTT. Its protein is CASSPGQGAGTDTQYF.

The CDR3 nucleotides are TGTGCCAGCAGCTTGGACAGGAATGTCGGGGAGCTGTTTTTT. Translated, it gives CASSLDRNVGELFF. The chain carries TRBV11-2 and TRBJ2-2; 7 bases fit TRBD1. The germline V gene encodes CDR1 SGHAT and CDR2 FQNNGV. The V gene end was trimmed by 3 bases and the J gene end by 7 bases; junction bases not matched to a gene: 5. This CDR3 is built from 14 residues.

CDR3 nucleotides: TGTGCCAGCAGCTTAGGGAGGATCTCCTACGAGCAGTACGTC. This sequence encodes CASSLGRISYEQYV. The chain has TRBV7-8 and TRBJ2-7; D is possibly TRBD2 (5 bases). This CDR3 has 14 amino acids. Germline values: CDR1 SGHVS, CDR2 FQNEAQ. Trimming removed 1 base from V and 0 bases from J, with 7 bases in between.

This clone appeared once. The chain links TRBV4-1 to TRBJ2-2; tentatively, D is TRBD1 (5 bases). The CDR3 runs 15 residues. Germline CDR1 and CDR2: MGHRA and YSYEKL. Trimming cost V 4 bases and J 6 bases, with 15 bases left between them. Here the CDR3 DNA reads TGCGCCAGCAGCCGCGAATTAGGGGTCGCCGGGGAGCTGTTTTTT. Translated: CASSRELGVAGELFF.

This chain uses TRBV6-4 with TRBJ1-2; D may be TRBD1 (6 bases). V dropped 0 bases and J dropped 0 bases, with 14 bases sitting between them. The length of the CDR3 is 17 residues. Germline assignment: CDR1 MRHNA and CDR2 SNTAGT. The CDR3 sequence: CASSDSKGGGPNYGYTF. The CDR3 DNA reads TGTGCCAGCAGTGACTCTAAGGGGGGGGGACCTAACTATGGCTACACCTTC.

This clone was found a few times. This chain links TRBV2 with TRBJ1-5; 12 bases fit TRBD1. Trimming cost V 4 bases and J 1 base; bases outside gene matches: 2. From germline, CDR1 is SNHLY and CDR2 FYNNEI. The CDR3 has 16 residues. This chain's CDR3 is CASSGDRGQSNQPQHF. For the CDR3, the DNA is TGTGCCAGCAGTGGGGACAGGGGGCAGAGCAATCAGCCCCAGCATTTT. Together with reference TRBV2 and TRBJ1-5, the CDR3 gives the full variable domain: EPEVTQTPSHQVTQMGQEVILRCVPISNHLYFYWYRQILGQKVEFLVSFYNNEISEKSEIFDDQFSVERPDGSNFTLKIRSTKLEDSAMYFCASSGDRGQSNQPQHFGDGTRLSIL.